This passage covers 14 T cell receptor beta chains from one sample sequenced in a study of metastatic and nonmetastatic thyroid tumors. MiXCR was used by TCRdb to re-call the PCR reads. The data hold 23,000 or so clones, with approximately 20% observed a single time. All patients were treatment-naive before thyroid surgery. Sequenced material: blood. These receptors came from a male donor with papillary thyroid cancer or a benign thyroid nodule (not recorded which). Some clones in this sample may be carry-over from other donors' samples.

This clone was recorded many times. The V and J genes are TRBV14 and TRBJ2-1; D ambiguous. CDR3 size: 14 residues. CDR1 is SGHDN, CDR2 FVKESK, per germline. Trimming shortened V by 0 bases and J by 9 bases, and 12 bases separated the two germline ends. CDR3 sequence reads: CASSQDLRHGEQFF. The CDR3 bases are TGTGCCAGCAGCCAAGATCTACGGCATGGTGAGCAGTTCTTC.

In this sample, this clone turned up many times. A single base separates this from a much larger clone, so it may be a read error. The CDR3 protein is CASKGHLDIDGHGYTF. CDR3 nucleotides: TGTGCCAGTAAAGGACACCTCGATATCGATGGGCATGGCTACACCTTC. The chain carries TRBV19 and TRBJ1-2, with D possibly matching TRBD1 (5 bases). The CDR3 loop spans 16 amino acids. CDR1 is LNHDA, CDR2 SQIVND, per germline (reference sequence). The ends were cut back, 7 bases at V and 6 bases at J, with 24 bases in the middle.

This clone counts as medium-sized. This sequence joins TRBV6-1 and TRBJ2-7, with D unclear. The CDR3 consists of 13 residues. CDR1 MNHNS and CDR2 SASEGT come from the germline V gene. Deletions cut 1 base from V and 6 bases from J, with 10 bases between. Here the CDR3 DNA reads TGTGCCAGCAGTGAAGTCGGATCGACCGAGCAGTACTTC. It specifies CASSEVGSTEQYF.

By sample fraction, this clone is medium-sized. The chain employs TRBV7-2 and TRBJ2-7, with D unclear. V lost 1 base, J lost 3 bases, and 10 bases lay in between. CDR3 length: 14 amino acids. Germline V gene data show CDR1 as SGHTA and CDR2 as FQGNSA. CDR3 bases: TGTGCCAGCAGCTTAGATGAAGCTCACTACGAGCAGTACTTC. Translating it yields CASSLDEAHYEQYF.

This clone was seen many times. This chain links TRBV20-1 with TRBJ2-1, with a possible D match to TRBD1 (5 bases). The V end was cut by 5 bases, the J end by 9 bases, with 17 bases between. CDR3 length: 13 residues. The germline gives CDR1 DFQATT, CDR2 SNEGSKA (reference sequence). CDR3 residues: CSAHRQAHSEQFF. The DNA for the CDR3 is TGCAGTGCTCACAGGCAGGCGCACAGTGAGCAGTTCTTC.

Ten or more counts support this clone. This sequence joins TRBV6-1 and TRBJ2-2; D is possibly TRBD1 or TRBD2 (6 bases each). The CDR3 is 14 amino acids. In germline, CDR1 is MNHNS, CDR2 SASEGT. Trimming stripped 10 bases from V and 7 bases from J, with 19 bases between. The CDR3: CATNLQGAGGELFF. DNA for the CDR3: TGTGCCACCAATCTACAGGGAGCGGGCGGGGAGCTGTTTTTT.

Judged by abundance, this clone is medium-sized. The chain couples TRBV6-1 to TRBJ2-3, with 11 bases that match TRBD2. Germline values: CDR1 MNHNS, CDR2 SASEGT. J lost 4 bases, V lost 5 bases, and 8 bases had no gene match. The CDR3 contains 16 residues. The CDR3 sequence: CASSSQTSGIADTQYF. The CDR3, as DNA: TGTGCCAGCAGTTCCCAGACTAGCGGGATAGCAGATACGCAGTATTTT.

About this clone: A read error may be the cause here, since a much bigger clone is one base away. At the DNA level, this CDR3 is encoded by other sequences in the same sample as well. V usage is TRBV5-6 and J usage is TRBJ2-3, with D possibly being TRBD2 (6 bases). The CDR3 totals 16 residues. Germline V CDR1 and CDR2: SGHDT, YYEEEE. The CDR3: CASSLDGSWRADTQYF. CDR3 sequence (DNA): TGTGCCAGCAGCTTGGACGGGAGCTGGAGAGCAGATACCCAGTATTTT.

The sample holds many counts of this clone. Other nucleotide sequences from this sample produce the same CDR3. V usage is TRBV6-1 and J usage is TRBJ2-4, with TRBD1 identical over 11 bases. CDR3 length: 13 residues. V was pared by 10 bases and J by 7 bases, with 6 bases of the junction left unmatched. Germline V lookup: CDR1 MNHNS, CDR2 SASEGT. The CDR3 loop reads CATHRDRGNIQYF. The CDR3 DNA sequence: TGTGCCACCCATCGGGACAGGGGGAACATTCAGTACTTC.

This clone has a count of ten or more. This chain joins TRBV9 and TRBJ2-1; the D gene is possibly TRBD2 (6 bases). The germline CDR1 and CDR2 sequences are SGDLS and YYNGEE. This CDR3 has 13 amino acids. V lost 0 bases and J 10 bases, leaving 11 bases between the germline ends. CDR3 nucleotide sequence: TGTGCCAGCAGCGTAGCTCCGGGGGTAGAGCAGTTCTTC. Translating gives CASSVAPGVEQFF. Variable domain in full (rest from reference TRBV9 and TRBJ2-1): DSGVTQTPKHLITATGQRVTLRCSPRSGDLSVYWYQQSLDQGLQFLIQYYNGEERAKGNILERFSAQQFPDLHSELNLSSLELGDSALYFCASSVAPGVEQFFGPGTRLTVL.

This clone was seen repeatedly, ten times or more. The V and J genes are TRBV5-1 and TRBJ2-1; 7 nucleotides match TRBD2. The CDR3 has 11 amino acids. Germline V gives CDR1 SGHRS, CDR2 YFSETQ. The trim removed 7 bases at V and 8 bases at J, leaving 3 bases unmatched. CDR3 bases: TGCGCCAGCGGCCGGGGGGATGAGCAGTTCTTC. Protein product: CASGRGDEQFF.

As regards this clone: A read error is possible here, since a much larger clone lies one base away. The J gene is TRBJ2-7, the V gene TRBV9; D is uncertain. This CDR3 spans 15 amino acids. CDR1 is SGDLS, CDR2 YYNGEE, per germline. The CDR3 region has the DNA TGTGTCAGCAGCGTAACAACTATCGGATCCTACGAGCAGTACTTC. Protein: CVSSVTTIGSYEQYF. The whole variable domain, remainder taken from reference TRBV9 and TRBJ2-7, is DSGVTQTPKHLITATGQRVTLRCSPRSGDLSVYWYQQSLDQGLQFLIQYYNGEERAKGNILERFSAQQFPDLHSELNLSSLELGDSALYFCVSSVTTIGSYEQYFGPGTRLTVT.

The gene calls are TRBV19 and TRBJ2-1, with D possibly TRBD1 on 6 matching bases. V was cut by 9 bases and J by 10 bases, with 13 bases left in between. The CDR3 is 11 residues long. Germline CDR1 reads LNHDA; CDR2 reads SQIVND (reference sequence). The DNA for the CDR3 is TGTGCCAGCACAGGGTCCGGGGAGCAGTTCTTC. Translation: CASTGSGEQFF.

The V and J genes are TRBV3-1 and TRBJ1-2, with 10 bases identical to TRBD1. CDR3 length equals 15 residues. The germline CDR1 and CDR2 sequences are LGHDT and YNNKEL (reference sequence). The ends lost 4 bases at V and 3 bases at J; junction bases unmatched: 5. CDR3 sequence: CASSRTGGTHYGYTF. The CDR3 nucleotides read TGTGCCAGCAGCCGGACAGGGGGTACACACTATGGCTACACCTTC.